One sample yielded the 19 T cell receptor beta chains listed below, sequenced in a study of blood T cell repertoires in COVID-19. The assay was immunoSEQ multiplex PCR, and TCRdb's table has in-frame clones only and misses some. The data show 170,000 or so clones, over 80% seen once. The material sequenced was peripheral blood. These receptors originate from a woman aged 35 to 49 with COVID-19, enrolled during active disease.

The J gene is TRBJ2-7, the V gene TRBV28, with D tentatively TRBD1 (6 bases). The CDR3 totals 14 residues. CDR1 is MDHEN and CDR2 is SYDVKM in the germline V gene. V lost 8 bases and J 6 bases, leaving 20 bases between the germline ends. Written as DNA, the CDR3 is TGTGCCAGCCAAGAGACAGGATACTCCGTCGAGCAGTACTTC. Its translation is CASQETGYSVEQYF.

The chain carries TRBV19 and TRBJ2-5, with TRBD1 matching 8 bases. The CDR3 is made up of 15 amino acids. Germline-derived CDR1 and CDR2 are LNHDA and SQIVND (reference sequence). V lost 8 bases and J lost 5; bases outside the gene matches: 13. The CDR3 loop is CASSHILDREETQYF. CDR3 bases: TGTGCCAGTTCACATATCCTGGACAGGGAGGAGACCCAGTACTTC. The complete variable domain, with remaining parts taken from reference TRBV19 and TRBJ2-5, reads DGGITQSPKYLFRKEGQNVTLSCEQNLNHDAMYWYRQDPGQGLRLIYYSQIVNDFQKGDIAEGYSVSREKKESFPLTVTSAQKNPTAFYLCASSHILDREETQYFGPGTRLLVL.

The chain is built from TRBV28 and TRBJ1-5; a possible D gene is TRBD1 (6 bases). CDR3 size: 17 residues. Germline CDR1 and CDR2: MDHEN and SYDVKM. V shed 3 bases and J shed 8 bases, with 23 bases lying between them. CDR3 coding DNA: TGTGCCAGCAGTTTCTCCCCGGACAGCCCCCAGCAGAAGCCCCAGCATTTT. Translated, it gives CASSFSPDSPQQKPQHF.

The gene calls are TRBV19 and TRBJ2-1, with 8 bases matching TRBD2. The V segment lost 2 bases and the J segment 2 bases; nucleotides outside the gene matches: 8. Germline V lookup: CDR1 LNHDA, CDR2 SQIVND (reference sequence). This CDR3 region has 17 residues. CDR3 sequence (DNA): TGTGCCAGTAGTATACTCTTCCGGGGGGGCCCCTACAATGAGCAGTTCTTC. Translating it yields CASSILFRGGPYNEQFF.

This chain's CDR3 is CAISEPTAINQPQHF. CDR3 coding DNA: TGTGCCATCAGTGAGCCGACAGCGATCAATCAGCCCCAGCATTTT. The V call is TRBV10-3, the J call TRBJ1-5; D may be TRBD1 (5 bases). Germline lookup yields CDR1 ENHRY and CDR2 SYGVKD. This CDR3 contains 15 residues. V gave up 2 bases and J gave up 3 bases, with 11 bases separating them.

Only a few counts were recorded for this clone. The chain links TRBV5-4 to TRBJ2-2; no reliable D call. Trimming removed 0 bases from V and 2 bases from J, with 5 bases in between. Germline V gives CDR1 SGHNT, CDR2 YYREEE (reference sequence). This CDR3 is built from 14 residues. The DNA of the CDR3 is TGTGCCAGCAGCTTGGGACAAAACACCGGGGAGCTGTTTTTT. Translated: CASSLGQNTGELFF.

V usage is TRBV3-1 (or the pseudogene TRBV3-2) and J usage is TRBJ2-2; TRBD1 matches 8 bases. Germline assignment: CDR1 LGHDT and CDR2 YNNKEL (reference sequence). The V and J ends lost 0 bases and 13 bases, in that order; junction bases with no gene match: 13. This CDR3 is built from 16 residues. The CDR3: CASSQEGRGLVTRLFF. CDR3 in DNA: TGTGCCAGCAGCCAAGAGGGCAGGGGGCTCGTGACCCGGCTGTTTTTT.

The V and J genes are TRBV19 and TRBJ1-3, with a possible D match to TRBD1 (5 bases). V lost 8 bases, J lost 2 bases, and 10 bases lay in between. Germline loops: CDR1 LNHDA, CDR2 SQIVND (reference sequence). The CDR3 extends over 13 amino acids. Written as DNA, the CDR3 is TGTGCCAGTCGGGGGGATGCTGGAAACACCATATATTTT. Translating gives CASRGDAGNTIYF. Based on the CDR3 plus reference TRBV19 and TRBJ1-3, the full variable domain is DGGITQSPKYLFRKEGQNVTLSCEQNLNHDAMYWYRQDPGQGLRLIYYSQIVNDFQKGDIAEGYSVSREKKESFPLTVTSAQKNPTAFYLCASRGDAGNTIYFGEGSWLTVV.

This chain connects TRBV3-1 (or the pseudogene TRBV3-2) to TRBJ2-3; 9 bases align to TRBD2. The CDR3 covers 15 residues. J lost 1 base, V lost 7 bases, and 6 bases had no gene match. Germline CDR1 is LGHDT and CDR2 is YNNKEL (reference sequence). CDR3 coding DNA: TGTGCCAGCACTCGGCTAGCGGGGCGCACAGATACGCAGTATTTT. Translation: CASTRLAGRTDTQYF.

The chain employs TRBV3-1 (or the pseudogene TRBV3-2) and TRBJ1-2, with D unresolved. V was cut by 1 base and J by 4 bases, with 10 bases left in between. CDR3 length: 14 residues. Germline lookup yields CDR1 LGHDT and CDR2 YNNKEL (reference sequence). The CDR3 spells CASSQASKLYGYTF. As DNA, the CDR3 is TGTGCCAGCAGCCAAGCCTCGAAACTCTATGGCTACACCTTC.

The chain joins TRBV6-5 to TRBJ1-5, with TRBD1 matching 7 bases. The junction had 8 bases not matched to a gene; V was cut back by 8 bases and J by 7 bases. CDR3 length: 13 residues. Germline CDR1 is MNHEY and CDR2 is SVGAGI. CDR3 in amino acids: CASVDREGQPQHF. The DNA of the CDR3 is TGTGCCAGCGTCGACAGGGAAGGCCAGCCCCAGCATTTT.

This rearrangement joins TRBV29-1 to TRBJ2-7, with 7 bases lining up with TRBD1. This CDR3 region has 15 residues. Trimming at V came to 4 bases and at J to 4 bases, leaving 13 bases not matched to a gene. Germline CDR1 reads SQVTM; CDR2 reads ANQGSEA. This CDR3 is CSVVGWDSAFYEQYF. The CDR3 nucleotides are TGCAGCGTTGTGGGGTGGGACAGCGCTTTTTACGAGCAGTACTTC.

This clone appeared once. The rearrangement uses TRBV3-1 (or the pseudogene TRBV3-2) and TRBJ1-3, with D possibly matching TRBD1 (5 bases). The CDR3 has 15 amino acids. Germline V gene sequence: CDR1 LGHDT, CDR2 YNNKEL (reference sequence). Trimming removed 1 base at V and 2 bases at J, with 9 bases between. In DNA, the CDR3 is TGTGCCAGCAGCCAAGTACTACAGGCTGGAAACACCATATATTTT. Its translation: CASSQVLQAGNTIYF.

This rearrangement joins TRBV24-1 to TRBJ1-2, with TRBD1 matching 8 bases. V lost 10 bases and J lost 8; bases outside the gene matches: 8. The CDR3 loop spans 12 amino acids. In germline, CDR1 is KGHDR, CDR2 SFDVKD. The CDR3 region is CATGQGGGGYTF. CDR3 DNA sequence: TGTGCCACTGGACAGGGAGGTGGAGGCTACACCTTC.

This chain connects TRBV12-3 or TRBV12-4 to TRBJ1-1; a possible D gene is TRBD1 (5 bases). V was shortened by 4 bases and J by 8 bases, with 8 bases between the two germline ends. The CDR3 is made up of 11 amino acids. The CDR3 spells CASSYRTEAFF. As DNA, the CDR3 is TGTGCCAGCAGTTACCGGACAGAAGCTTTCTTT.

This clone was picked up one time. The chain uses TRBV6-4 and TRBJ1-2, with D perhaps TRBD1 (5 bases). Between the trimmed V and J ends, which lost 6 bases and 7 bases, there was a span of 15 bases. Looked up from germline, CDR1 is MRHNA and CDR2 is SNTAGT. The CDR3 is 13 amino acids. In nucleotides, the CDR3 is TGTGCCAGCAGGGACGCAGGGAAGGCTGGCTACACCTTC. Translated: CASRDAGKAGYTF.

This clone was observed a few times. The chain combines TRBV5-1 with TRBJ1-1, with 10 bases identical to TRBD1. V lost 4 bases, J lost 9 bases, and 6 bases stayed unmatched. The germline V gene encodes CDR1 SGHRS and CDR2 YFSETQ. The CDR3 extends over 13 amino acids. CDR3 DNA sequence: TGCGCCAGCAGCCTAGGGACAGGGGATAAAGCTTTCTTT. Protein: CASSLGTGDKAFF. The entire variable domain, with the rest obtained from reference TRBV5-1 and TRBJ1-1, is as follows: KAGVTQTPRYLIKTRGQQVTLSCSPISGHRSVSWYQQTPGQGLQFLFEYFSETQRNKGNFPGRFSGRQFSNSRSEMNVSTLELGDSALYLCASSLGTGDKAFFGQGTRLTVV.

This chain uses TRBV6-5 with TRBJ1-1, with D possibly being TRBD1 (6 bases). Germline V gene sequence: CDR1 MNHEY, CDR2 SVGAGI. The CDR3 is 14 amino acids. V lost 5 bases and J lost 9, with 19 bases in between. CDR3 in amino acids: CASSRPSTGVQAFF. The CDR3 bases are TGTGCCAGCAGTCGCCCGTCGACAGGCGTCCAAGCTTTCTTT.

The chain has TRBV11-2 and TRBJ2-1; no clear D. This CDR3 is 11 amino acids long. With 2 bases removed from V and 8 bases from J, the gap between germline ends came to 4 bases. Per the germline V gene, CDR1 is SGHAT and CDR2 is FQNNGV. The CDR3 bases are TGTGCCAGCAGCTTATTCGATGAGCAGTTCTTC. Translated, it gives CASSLFDEQFF.